The 7 T cell receptor beta chains in this list originate from one sample, sequenced in a study of T-cell memory formation after mild COVID-19 (dated by TCRdb to the early 2020s). Library method: 5' RACE. The sample was run on an Illumina NovaSeq 6000. TCRdb passed the public sequencing reads through fastp at Q25 and MiXCR, retaining productive beta sequences. All rows with the same CDR3 protein become a single entry with the most common DNA and genes. The sample records about 290,000 distinct CDR3 sequences, roughly 15% of which are singletons. Clones ranked in the top ten supply roughly 20% of the sample. Sequences were obtained from PBMCs or a T cell subset sorted from them (not recorded which). These receptors were taken from a man aged 18-30 years who had mild COVID-19 (a few samples of this study predate the infection). The sample titles of this study are shuffled in the database, so cell type and time point are left out; the donor was told from shared clones.

The CDR3 sequence is CASSHPTGSTDTQYF. The CDR3 nucleotides are TGTGCCAGCAGCCACCCCACGGGGAGCACAGATACGCAGTATTTT. This chain links TRBV4-2 with TRBJ2-3; D perhaps matches TRBD2 (5 bases). Trimming removed 3 bases at V and 0 bases at J, with 10 bases between. Germline V gene sequence: CDR1 LGHNA, CDR2 YNFKEQ. This CDR3 contains 15 residues.

The genes are TRBV20-1 and TRBJ2-7, with D possibly called TRBD1 or TRBD2 (5 bases each). This CDR3 spans 14 amino acids. V lost 4 bases to trimming and J lost 2 bases, with 15 bases between them. Germline V CDR1 and CDR2: DFQATT, SNEGSKA (reference sequence). The CDR3 DNA reads as TGCAGTGCTAAGGGGACCGCCTCGGCCTACGAGCAGTACTTC. Protein product: CSAKGTASAYEQYF.

This clonotype occurred a few times. This chain joins TRBV18 and TRBJ1-1; D might be TRBD1 (6 bases). The germline V gene has CDR1 KGHSH and CDR2 LQKENI. The CDR3 sequence is 16 residues long. V was shortened by 0 bases and J by 5 bases, with 16 bases between the two germline ends. CDR3 region: CASSPPVGGQRTEAFF. The CDR3 nucleotides read TGTGCCAGCTCACCACCGGTCGGGGGGCAGAGGACTGAAGCTTTCTTT.

This clonotype was recorded a few times. The chain recombines TRBV5-1 with TRBJ2-7; the D gene is possibly TRBD1 (5 bases). This CDR3 spans 14 amino acids. The germline V gene has CDR1 SGHRS and CDR2 YFSETQ. The germline V and J ends were trimmed by 3 bases and 0 bases, with 10 bases remaining between them. CDR3 sequence (DNA): TGCGCCAGCAGCTCGACAGCCAGCTCCTACGAGCAGTACGTC. Protein sequence: CASSSTASSYEQYV.

The chain is built from TRBV5-1 and TRBJ1-2; D remains ambiguous. V lost 0 bases and J 0 bases, leaving 6 bases between the germline ends. Germline-derived CDR1 and CDR2 are SGHRS and YFSETQ. CDR3 length equals 14 residues. Here the CDR3 reads CASSLDTPNYGYTF. The DNA of the CDR3 is TGCGCCAGCAGCTTGGACACCCCTAACTATGGCTACACCTTC.

This clonotype was observed many times. The V and J genes are TRBV5-1 and TRBJ2-1; tentatively, D is TRBD1 or TRBD2 (5 bases each). Germline V gene data show CDR1 as SGHRS and CDR2 as YFSETQ. V was shortened by 6 bases and J by 3 bases, with 13 bases between the two germline ends. The CDR3 runs 14 residues. The CDR3 sequence is CASTVAGSYNEQFF. The CDR3 DNA sequence: TGCGCCAGCACCGTAGCAGGGAGCTACAATGAGCAGTTCTTC.

V and J are TRBV28 and TRBJ2-7; a weak D match, TRBD1 (6 bases). Germline V CDR1 and CDR2: MDHEN, SYDVKM. The CDR3 is made up of 12 amino acids. V shed 6 bases and J shed 9 bases, with 15 bases lying between them. The CDR3 DNA is TGTGCCAGCAGCTCTGGGGGCGCACGGCAGTACGTC. It translates to CASSSGGARQYV.